This passage covers 25 T cell receptor beta chains from one sample sequenced in a study of blood T cell repertoires in COVID-19. The assay was immunoSEQ multiplex PCR, and TCRdb's table has in-frame clones only and misses some. The table includes over 130,000 clones, approximately 84% detected once. Sequenced sample: PBMCs or T cells enriched from blood (not recorded which). Receptors were obtained from a man aged 45-65 years in a cohort exposed to, infected with or recovered from COVID-19 (not recorded which).

The V and J genes are TRBV7-9 and TRBJ1-1; TRBD1 might be the D (6 bases). Per germline, CDR1 SEHNR and CDR2 FQNEAQ (reference sequence). The length of the CDR3 is 13 residues. Trimming took 4 bases from V and 5 from J, leaving 11 bases between them. CDR3 protein: CASSSDSWTEAFF. DNA for the CDR3: TGTGCCAGCAGCTCGGACAGTTGGACTGAAGCTTTCTTT.

This clone is a singleton in its sample. The V and J genes are TRBV7-9 and TRBJ1-6; 10 bases fit TRBD1. Germline-derived CDR1 and CDR2 are SEHNR and FQNEAQ (reference sequence). The CDR3 runs to 15 residues. V was pared by 5 bases and J by 8 bases, with 6 bases of the junction left unmatched. CDR3 bases: TGTGCCAGCAGCGAGCCGGGACAGGGGTATTCACCCCTCCACTTT. Protein sequence: CASSEPGQGYSPLHF.

The gene calls are TRBV12-3 or TRBV12-4 and TRBJ2-5; the D gene is possibly TRBD1 (5 bases). V lost 4 bases, J lost 0 bases, and 6 bases lay in between. The length of the CDR3 is 13 residues. The chain's CDR3 is CASSYRYQETQYF. Written as DNA, the CDR3 is TGTGCCAGCAGTTACAGGTACCAAGAGACCCAGTACTTC.

The chain employs TRBV20-1 and TRBJ1-2, with 10 bases lining up with TRBD1. From germline, CDR1 is DFQATT and CDR2 SNEGSKA (reference sequence). V lost 3 bases and J lost 9; bases outside the gene matches: 16. This CDR3 contains 16 residues. The CDR3 region has the DNA TGCAGTGCTAGTCCGGACAGGGGGGTCCTATATATCCGCTACACCTTC. Its translation: CSASPDRGVLYIRYTF.

The genes are TRBV10-1 and TRBJ2-7, with 10 bases that match TRBD2. The CDR3 contains 15 residues. V lost 8 bases to trimming and J lost 4 bases; unmatched junction nucleotides: 11. Germline V gene data show CDR1 as WNHNN and CDR2 as SYGVQD (reference sequence). DNA for the CDR3: TGCGCCAGCTCAGGAGGAGCGGGAGGGATGTACGAGCAGTACTTC. Its protein product is CASSGGAGGMYEQYF.

CDR3 residues: CASSQEAGDDAQGKFF. CDR3 nucleotide sequence: TGCGCCAGCAGCCAAGAAGCCGGGGACGACGCCCAGGGGAAGTTCTTC. The chain couples TRBV4-1 to TRBJ2-1; D perhaps matches TRBD1 (6 bases). Germline lookup yields CDR1 MGHRA and CDR2 YSYEKL. The V end was cut by 0 bases, the J end by 14 bases, with 23 bases between. The CDR3 contains 16 residues.

The V gene is TRBV28, the J gene TRBJ1-5; possible D gene TRBD1, 6 bases. This CDR3 contains 13 residues. V dropped 5 bases and J dropped 6 bases, with 11 bases sitting between them. The germline V gene encodes CDR1 MDHEN and CDR2 SYDVKM. The CDR3 reads CASSRPGAQPQHF. The CDR3 DNA reads as TGTGCCAGCAGTAGACCAGGGGCTCAGCCCCAGCATTTT. The variable domain in full, completed from reference TRBV28 and TRBJ1-5, reads DVKVTQSSRYLVKRTGEKVFLECVQDMDHENMFWYRQDPGLGLRLIYFSYDVKMKEKGDIPEGYSVSREKKERFSLILESASTNQTSMYLCASSRPGAQPQHFGDGTRLSIL.

The J gene is TRBJ2-1, the V gene TRBV19, with TRBD1 matching over 9 bases. CDR1 is LNHDA and CDR2 is SQIVND in the germline V gene (reference sequence). J gave up 8 bases and V 1 base, and 9 bases lay outside the gene matches. There are 16 residues in the CDR3. The CDR3 coding sequence is TGTGCCAGTAGTATAGCATGGACAGGGGCGGGGGATGAGCAGTTCTTC. This codes for CASSIAWTGAGDEQFF.

This sequence joins TRBV5-1 and TRBJ1-1; 8 bases are a match to TRBD1. CDR1 is SGHRS and CDR2 is YFSETQ in the germline V gene. V lost 1 base and J lost 7; bases outside the gene matches: 3. CDR3 size: 13 residues. The CDR3 loop is CASSLSGGGEAFF. The CDR3 coding sequence is TGCGCCAGCAGCTTGTCAGGGGGCGGTGAAGCTTTCTTT.

The chain couples TRBV11-2 to TRBJ2-7, with 7 bases lining up with TRBD2. The CDR3 is 16 residues long. Trimming removed 3 bases from V and 3 bases from J; junction bases left unmatched: 11. Germline lookup yields CDR1 SGHAT and CDR2 FQNNGV. CDR3 coding DNA: TGTGCCAGCAGCTTGAATCGGGGAGGGGCCGGCTACGAGCAGTACTTC. Amino acids: CASSLNRGGAGYEQYF.

The chain uses TRBV3-1 (or the pseudogene TRBV3-2) and TRBJ1-2; a weak D match, TRBD1 (5 bases). V shed 7 bases and J shed 4 bases, with 16 bases lying between them. CDR1 is LGHDT and CDR2 is YNNKEL in the germline V gene (reference sequence). This CDR3 is 14 amino acids long. The CDR3, as DNA: TGTGCCAGCATCGACCAGGGCGTTCTCTATGGCTACACCTTC. This sequence encodes CASIDQGVLYGYTF.

The CDR3 DNA is TGTGCCAGCTCACCTTCCGCAGCTAACTATGGCTACACCTTC. Encoded protein: CASSPSAANYGYTF. The chain is built from TRBV18 and TRBJ1-2; D not certain. The CDR3 covers 14 residues. The V end lost 3 bases, the J end lost 0 bases, and 8 bases lay between the germline ends. Germline V gene data show CDR1 as KGHSH and CDR2 as LQKENI.

J is TRBJ2-5 and V is TRBV6-2 or TRBV6-3, with TRBD2 matching 10 bases. V was clipped by 2 bases and J by 0 bases; unmatched bases: 6. CDR1 MNHEY and CDR2 SVGEGT come from the germline V gene. The CDR3 sequence is 17 residues long. CDR3 region: CASSYLTSGAYQETQYF. The CDR3 bases are TGTGCCAGCAGTTACCTCACTAGCGGGGCGTACCAAGAGACCCAGTACTTC.

The chain carries TRBV6-1 and TRBJ2-1, with TRBD1 matching 12 bases. The V gene's germline CDR1 is MNHNS and CDR2 SASEGT. This CDR3 region has 17 residues. The V and J ends lost 1 base and 6 bases, in that order; junction bases with no gene match: 7. The CDR3 protein is CASSEGSGTGGCNEQFF. The CDR3 nucleotides read TGTGCCAGCAGTGAAGGCTCCGGGACAGGGGGCTGCAATGAGCAGTTCTTC.

This chain uses TRBV7-9 with TRBJ2-7; 8 positions agree with TRBD1. Losses at the gene ends were 4 bases for V and 1 base for J; bases not matched to a gene: 3. The length of the CDR3 is 14 residues. Germline-derived CDR1 and CDR2 are SEHNR and FQNEAQ (reference sequence). Here the CDR3 DNA reads TGTGCCAGCAGCTCGGACAGGGCATCCTACGAGCAGTACTTC. Residues: CASSSDRASYEQYF.

The chain is built from TRBV4-3 and TRBJ1-2; D not certain. This CDR3 contains 15 residues. CDR1 is LGHNA, CDR2 YSLEER, per germline. V was shortened by 0 bases and J by 4 bases, with 12 bases between the two germline ends. CDR3 nucleotides: TGCGCCAGCAGCCAAGAGGGTCAGGTGGGCTATGGCTACACCTTC. It translates to CASSQEGQVGYGYTF.

This clone has just one count. The chain combines TRBV5-1 with TRBJ1-1; D is possibly TRBD1 (6 bases). CDR3 size: 16 residues. Trimming pared 4 bases from V and 1 base from J, leaving 17 bases between. Per germline, CDR1 SGHRS and CDR2 YFSETQ. The CDR3 reads CASSQSTGQKNTEAFF. CDR3 nucleotide sequence: TGCGCCAGCAGCCAGAGCACGGGACAAAAGAACACTGAAGCTTTCTTT.

V gene TRBV7-9 combines with J gene TRBJ1-6; D remains ambiguous. Between the trimmed V and J ends, which lost 3 bases and 5 bases, there was a span of 5 bases. This CDR3 has 13 amino acids. The V gene's germline CDR1 is SEHNR and CDR2 FQNEAQ (reference sequence). The CDR3 region has the DNA TGTGCCAGCAGCTTCGCAGATAATTCACCCCTCCACTTT. Its protein product is CASSFADNSPLHF.

This clone occurred once. The rearrangement uses TRBV9 and TRBJ2-1; the D gene is possibly TRBD1 (5 bases). The germline V and J ends were trimmed by 0 bases and 0 bases, with 7 bases remaining between them. This CDR3 is 15 amino acids long. From germline, CDR1 is SGDLS and CDR2 YYNGEE. CDR3 bases: TGTGCCAGCAGCGTAGTCGACAGCTCCTACAATGAGCAGTTCTTC. Amino acid sequence: CASSVVDSSYNEQFF.

The chain has TRBV6-6 and TRBJ2-7; D is uncertain. The V end was cut by 6 bases, the J end by 4 bases, with 4 bases between. CDR3 length: 10 amino acids. From germline, CDR1 is MNHNY and CDR2 SVGAGI (reference sequence). The CDR3 sequence is CASSGYEQYF. CDR3 nucleotide sequence: TGTGCCAGCAGCGGTTACGAGCAGTACTTC.

The CDR3 is CASSQGQGNNSPLHF. The CDR3 nucleotides are TGCGCCAGCAGCCAAGGACAGGGGAATAATTCACCCCTCCACTTT. The V gene is TRBV5-1, the J gene TRBJ1-6; 9 nucleotides align to TRBD1. V lost 4 bases and J lost 5; bases outside the gene matches: 4. Germline values: CDR1 SGHRS, CDR2 YFSETQ. The CDR3 runs 15 residues.

The chain is built from TRBV28 and TRBJ2-5, with 7 positions matching TRBD2. CDR1 and CDR2 from the germline V gene are MDHEN and SYDVKM. The ends lost 8 bases at V and 7 bases at J; junction bases unmatched: 13. The CDR3 covers 14 residues. This CDR3 reads CASSGGLESWTQYF. The CDR3 DNA follows: TGTGCCAGCTCGGGGGGACTTGAATCTTGGACCCAGTACTTC.

This clone was seen more than once but under ten times. The rearrangement links TRBV5-6 to TRBJ1-2; 10 nucleotides match TRBD1. The CDR3 is 13 residues long. V lost 4 bases to trimming and J lost 6 bases; unmatched junction nucleotides: 3. The germline V gene has CDR1 SGHDT and CDR2 YYEEEE. In DNA, the CDR3 is TGTGCCAGCAGCCAGGACAGGGGGAATGGCTACACCTTC. This gives the protein CASSQDRGNGYTF.

This clone was counted once. This chain joins TRBV12-3 or TRBV12-4 and TRBJ2-7; tentatively, D is TRBD1 (6 bases). Trimming removed 5 bases from V and 6 bases from J, with 14 bases in between. The CDR3 length is 13 residues. CDR3 sequence (DNA): TGTGCCAGCAGTGCTAACAGGGTGAGCGAGCAGTACTTC. It is translated as CASSANRVSEQYF.

This clone was seen only once. This sequence joins TRBV29-1 and TRBJ2-7, with D unresolved. CDR1 SQVTM and CDR2 ANQGSEA come from the germline V gene. Trimming shortened V by 0 bases and J by 1 base, and 7 bases separated the two germline ends. This CDR3 is 13 amino acids long. In DNA form, the CDR3 reads TGCAGCGTTGAAGACACCGGGTCCTACGAGCAGTACTTC. It is translated as CSVEDTGSYEQYF.